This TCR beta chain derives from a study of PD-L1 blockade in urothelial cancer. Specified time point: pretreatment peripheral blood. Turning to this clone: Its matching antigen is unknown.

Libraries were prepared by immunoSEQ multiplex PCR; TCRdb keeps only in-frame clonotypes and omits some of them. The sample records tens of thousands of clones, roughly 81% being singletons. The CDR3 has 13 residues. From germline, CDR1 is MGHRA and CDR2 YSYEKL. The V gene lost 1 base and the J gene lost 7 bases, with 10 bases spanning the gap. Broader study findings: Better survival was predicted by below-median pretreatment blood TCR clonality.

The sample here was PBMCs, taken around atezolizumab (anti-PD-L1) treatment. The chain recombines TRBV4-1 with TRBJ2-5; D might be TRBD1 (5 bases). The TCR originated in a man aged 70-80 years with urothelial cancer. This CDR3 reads CASSQVGRATQYF. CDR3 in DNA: TGCGCCAGCAGCCAAGTTGGCAGGGCGACCCAGTACTTC.